This TCR beta chain was identified in a study of neurological immune-mediated disorders. Study-wide results and caveats: Expanded clones shared no identical CDR3 amino acid sequences across subjects, which suggested private TCR-beta repertoires in all groups.

This clonotype occurred many times. The antigen is undetermined. With 6 bases removed from V and 1 base from J, the gap between germline ends came to 13 bases. Germline CDR1 and CDR2: MDHEN and SYDVKM. The CDR3 consists of 15 residues. The cDNA was synthesized by 5'RACE incorporating 10-nucleotide random UMIs. A single run covered 15-18 subjects with over 190 million TCR-beta sequences. TCRdb re-analysed the 5' RACE reads in MiXCR, keeping a single row per CDR3 protein. The sample yields tens of thousands of distinct CDR3 sequences, roughly an eighth seen once. The time point is: longitudinal time-point 1 (baseline).

The clonotype was recovered from a female donor with HTLV-1-associated myelopathy (HAM/TSP). The sequenced sample was PBMCs. The chain uses TRBV28 and TRBJ2-4; either TRBD1 or TRBD2 may supply D (5 bases each). The chain's CDR3 is CASSSSEGAKNIQYF. The DNA for the CDR3 is TGTGCCAGCAGCTCCAGCGAGGGGGCCAAAAACATTCAGTACTTC.